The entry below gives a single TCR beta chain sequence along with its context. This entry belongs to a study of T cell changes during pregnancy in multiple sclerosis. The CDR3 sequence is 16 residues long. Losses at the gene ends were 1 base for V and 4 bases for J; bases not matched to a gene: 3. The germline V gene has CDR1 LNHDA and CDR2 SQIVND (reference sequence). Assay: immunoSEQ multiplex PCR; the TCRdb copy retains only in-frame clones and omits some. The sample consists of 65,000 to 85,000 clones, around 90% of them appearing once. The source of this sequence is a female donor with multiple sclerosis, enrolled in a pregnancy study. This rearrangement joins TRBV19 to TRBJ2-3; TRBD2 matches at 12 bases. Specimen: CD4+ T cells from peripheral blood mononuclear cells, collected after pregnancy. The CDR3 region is CASSIGLAGASDTQYF. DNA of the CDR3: TGTGCCAGTAGTATAGGACTAGCGGGAGCGTCAGATACGCAGTATTTT.